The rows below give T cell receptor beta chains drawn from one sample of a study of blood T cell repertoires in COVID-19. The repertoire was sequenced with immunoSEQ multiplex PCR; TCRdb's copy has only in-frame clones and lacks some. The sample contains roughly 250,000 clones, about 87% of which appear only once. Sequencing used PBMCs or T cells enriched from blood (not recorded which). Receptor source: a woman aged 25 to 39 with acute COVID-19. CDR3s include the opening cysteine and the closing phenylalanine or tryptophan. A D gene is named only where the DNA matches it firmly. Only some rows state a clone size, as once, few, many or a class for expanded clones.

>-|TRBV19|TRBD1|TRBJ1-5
TGTGCCAGTCGGGACAGAGGCAATCAGCCCCAGCATTTT
CASRDRGNQPQHF
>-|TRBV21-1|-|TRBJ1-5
TGTGCCAGCAGCAAAGTTAGGACAGTGTTCCTCGATAGCAATCAGCCCCAGCATTTT
CASSKVRTVFLDSNQPQHF
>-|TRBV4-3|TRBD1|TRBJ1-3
TGCGCCAGCAGCCAAAGGACAGGGCCTGGAAACACCATATATTTT
CASSQRTGPGNTIYF
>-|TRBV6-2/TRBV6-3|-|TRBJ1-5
TGTGCCAGCAGTTACGCGCCAGGCCCTCAGCCCCAGCATTTT
CASSYAPGPQPQHF
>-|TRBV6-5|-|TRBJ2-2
TGTGCCAGCAGTTATAGTATGCAGGCGAACACCGGGGAGCTGTTTTTT
CASSYSMQANTGELFF
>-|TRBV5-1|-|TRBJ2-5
TGCGCCAGCAAGGAGTACCAAGAGACCCAGTACTTC
CASKEYQETQYF
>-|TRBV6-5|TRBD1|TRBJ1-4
TGTGCCAGCACCGGGACAGGAGATGAAAAACTGTTTTTT
CASTGTGDEKLFF
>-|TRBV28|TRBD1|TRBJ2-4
TGTGCCAGCAGTTTAACGGACAGGGGCATTCAGTACTTC
CASSLTDRGIQYF
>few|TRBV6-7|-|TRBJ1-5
TGTGCCACCTGCGACACAGGGCACCAGCCCCAGCATTTT
CATCDTGHQPQHF
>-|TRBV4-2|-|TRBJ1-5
TGTGCCAGCAGCACAGAGATTTATAGCAATCAGCCCCAGCATTTT
CASSTEIYSNQPQHF
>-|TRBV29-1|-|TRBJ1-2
TGCAGCGTTGGTACGGGGGGTGGCTACACCTTC
CSVGTGGGYTF
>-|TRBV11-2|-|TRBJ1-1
TGTGCCAGCAGCTTAGCGTGGCAGGGGCCCACTGAAGCTTTCTTT
CASSLAWQGPTEAFF
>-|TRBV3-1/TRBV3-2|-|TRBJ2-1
TGTGCCAGCAGCCAATGGACAGAGGGTGAGCAGTTCTTC
CASSQWTEGEQFF
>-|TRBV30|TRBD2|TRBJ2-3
TGTGCCTGCCCTCTAGCGGGGGGGACAGATACGCAGTATTTT
CACPLAGGTDTQYF
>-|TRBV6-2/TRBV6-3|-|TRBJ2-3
TGTGCCAGCAGTTACTCGGGGGGGCAGCAGTATTTT
CASSYSGGQQYF
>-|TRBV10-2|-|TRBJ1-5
TGCGCCAGCAGGGGCCCGAGCAATCAGCCCCAGCATTTT
CASRGPSNQPQHF
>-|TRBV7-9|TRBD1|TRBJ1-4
TGTGCCAGCAGCACTCGACAGGGAAGTACTAATGAAAAACTGTTTTTT
CASSTRQGSTNEKLFF
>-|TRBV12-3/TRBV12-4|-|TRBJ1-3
TGTGCCAGCAGTTCGGGAGGAGGAAACACCATATATTTT
CASSSGGGNTIYF
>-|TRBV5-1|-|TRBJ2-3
TGCGCCAGCAGCTTGACAGGGTTGGGCACAGATACGCAGTATTTT
CASSLTGLGTDTQYF
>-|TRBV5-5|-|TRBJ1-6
TGTGCCAGCAGCTTCTATGGGCCAGGGGATTCACCCCTCCACTTT
CASSFYGPGDSPLHF
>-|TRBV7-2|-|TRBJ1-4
TGTGCCAGCAGCTCAAGTACCCATGGGGCAATATCTGAAAAACTGTTTTTT
CASSSSTHGAISEKLFF
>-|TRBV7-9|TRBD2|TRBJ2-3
TGTGCCAGCAGCTTAGGGGAGGGTACGGATACGCAGTATTTT
CASSLGEGTDTQYF
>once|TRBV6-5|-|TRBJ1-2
TGTGCCAGCAGTTACTCTCAGATCAGCTATGGCTACACCTTC
CASSYSQISYGYTF
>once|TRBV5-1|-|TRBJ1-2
TGCGCCAGCAGCTTGGCAGGAGGGGTTCGCGCGGGCTACACCTTC
CASSLAGGVRAGYTF
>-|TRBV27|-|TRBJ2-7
TGTGCCAGCAGTTTACAGGAAGGATTGGAGCAGTACTTC
CASSLQEGLEQYF
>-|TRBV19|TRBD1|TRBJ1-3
TGTGCCAGTAGAGACAGGGGGGCTTGGACCATATATTTT
CASRDRGAWTIYF
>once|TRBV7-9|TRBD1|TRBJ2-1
TGTGCCAGCAGCTTCGCCGGGACAGGGTATGAGCAGTTCTTC
CASSFAGTGYEQFF
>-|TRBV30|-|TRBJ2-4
TGTGCCTGGAGTGCTCGGACTGTAGCCAGAAACATTCAGTACTTC
CAWSARTVARNIQYF
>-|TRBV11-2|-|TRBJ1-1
TGTGCCAGCAGCTTAGAGCCCGTTTCAGGAGCTTTCTTT
CASSLEPVSGAFF
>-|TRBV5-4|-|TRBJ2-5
TGTGCCAGCAGCTTACAGGGAATGGAGACCCAGTACTTC
CASSLQGMETQYF
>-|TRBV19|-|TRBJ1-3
TGTGCCAGTACTTATTCGACCGGGGTGTACGGAAACACCATATATTTT
CASTYSTGVYGNTIYF
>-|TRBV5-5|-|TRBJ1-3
TGTGCCAGCAGCCCCGAGGGGGTTGGAAACACCATATATTTT
CASSPEGVGNTIYF
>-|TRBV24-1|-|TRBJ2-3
TGTGCCACCAGTGGGCTTGCGCAGGGGAGAACAGATACGCAGTATTTT
CATSGLAQGRTDTQYF
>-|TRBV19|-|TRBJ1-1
TGTGCCAGTAGTATCCTCCCCCTGAACACTGAAGCTTTCTTT
CASSILPLNTEAFF
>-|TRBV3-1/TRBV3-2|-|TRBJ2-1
TGTGCCAGCAGCCAAGAATTGGCCAGGGTAAAGGGGAATGAGCAGTTCTTC
CASSQELARVKGNEQFF
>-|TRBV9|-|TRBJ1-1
TGTGCCAGCAGCCCAGGGCCAAACACTGAAGCTTTCTTT
CASSPGPNTEAFF
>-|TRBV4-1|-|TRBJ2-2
TGCGCCAGCAGCCAGAGGGTCCTGATCACCGGGGAGCTGTTTTTT
CASSQRVLITGELFF
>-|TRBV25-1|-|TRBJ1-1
TGTGCCAGCAGTGTAAAGGAGGGTGGGAACACTGAAGCTTTCTTT
CASSVKEGGNTEAFF
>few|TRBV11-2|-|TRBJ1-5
TGTGCCAGCAGCTTAGAGGGCGGCCGGGGGCCCCAGCATTTT
CASSLEGGRGPQHF
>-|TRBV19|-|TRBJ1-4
TGTGCCAGTATCGATTCGGGGAACAATGAAAAACTGTTTTTT
CASIDSGNNEKLFF